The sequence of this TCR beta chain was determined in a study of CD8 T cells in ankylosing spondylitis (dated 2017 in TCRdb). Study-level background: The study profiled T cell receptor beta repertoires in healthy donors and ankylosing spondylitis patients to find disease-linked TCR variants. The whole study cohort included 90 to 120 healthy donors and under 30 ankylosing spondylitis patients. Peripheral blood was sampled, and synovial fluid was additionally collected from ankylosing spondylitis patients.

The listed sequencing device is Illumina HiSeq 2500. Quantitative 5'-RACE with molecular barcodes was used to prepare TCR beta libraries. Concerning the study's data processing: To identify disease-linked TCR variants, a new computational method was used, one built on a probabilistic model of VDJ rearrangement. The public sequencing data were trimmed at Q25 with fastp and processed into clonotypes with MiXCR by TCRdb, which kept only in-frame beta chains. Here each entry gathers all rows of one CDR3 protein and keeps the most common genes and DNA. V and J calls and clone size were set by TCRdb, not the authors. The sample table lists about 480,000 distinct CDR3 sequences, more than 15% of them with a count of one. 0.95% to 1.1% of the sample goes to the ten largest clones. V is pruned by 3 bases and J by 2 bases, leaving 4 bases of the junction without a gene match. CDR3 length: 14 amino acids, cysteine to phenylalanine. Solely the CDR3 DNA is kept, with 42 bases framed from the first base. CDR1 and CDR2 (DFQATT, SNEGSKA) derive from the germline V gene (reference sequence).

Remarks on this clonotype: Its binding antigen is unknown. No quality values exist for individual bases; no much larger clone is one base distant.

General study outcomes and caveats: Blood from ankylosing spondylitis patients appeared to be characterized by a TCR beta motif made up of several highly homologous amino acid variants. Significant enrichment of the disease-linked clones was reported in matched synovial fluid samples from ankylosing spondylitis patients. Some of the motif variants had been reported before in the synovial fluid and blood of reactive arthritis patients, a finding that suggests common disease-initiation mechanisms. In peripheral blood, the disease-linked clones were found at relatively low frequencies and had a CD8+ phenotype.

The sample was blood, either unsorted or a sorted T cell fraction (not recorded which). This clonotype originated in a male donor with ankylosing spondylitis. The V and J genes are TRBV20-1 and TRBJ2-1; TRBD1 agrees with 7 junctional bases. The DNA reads TGCAGTGCTAGGCACAGGGGACCCTACAATGAGCAGTTCTTC. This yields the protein CSARHRGPYNEQFF.